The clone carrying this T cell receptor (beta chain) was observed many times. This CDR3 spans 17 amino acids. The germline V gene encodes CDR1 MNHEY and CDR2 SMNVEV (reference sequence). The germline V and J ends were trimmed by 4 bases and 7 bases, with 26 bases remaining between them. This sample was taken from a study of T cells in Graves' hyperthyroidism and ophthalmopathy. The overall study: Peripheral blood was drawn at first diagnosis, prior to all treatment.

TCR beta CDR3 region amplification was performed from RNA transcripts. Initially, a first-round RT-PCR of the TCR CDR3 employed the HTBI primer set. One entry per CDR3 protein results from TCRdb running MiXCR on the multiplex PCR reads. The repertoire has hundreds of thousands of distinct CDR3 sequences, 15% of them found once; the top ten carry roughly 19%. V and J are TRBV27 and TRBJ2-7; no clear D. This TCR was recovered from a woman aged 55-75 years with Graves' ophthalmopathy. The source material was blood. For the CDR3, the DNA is TGTGCCAGCAGTTCGACAAAACCACTGGGCTACTCGTGGGAGCAGTACTTC. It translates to CASSSTKPLGYSWEQYF.